A single sample is the source of the 5 T cell receptor beta chains below, sequenced in a study of cytomegalovirus exposure and HLA in healthy donors. 60 Vbeta and 13 Jbeta primers were used in PCR. Produced via immunoSEQ multiplex PCR; TCRdb's table is partial and in-frame only. Among 200,000 or so clones, approximately 88% were seen once, and the ten largest hold around 0.27%. The sequencing input was PBMCs. The receptors shown here come from a boy younger than 18 in good health and CMV-seronegative.

The J gene is TRBJ1-4, the V gene TRBV5-1, with TRBD1 identical over 7 bases. The CDR3 is 15 residues long. Germline lookup yields CDR1 SGHRS and CDR2 YFSETQ. The junction had 8 bases not matched to a gene; V was cut back by 4 bases and J by 5 bases. DNA of the CDR3: TGCGCCAGCAGCGTGTACAGGGGACCCAATGAAAAACTGTTTTTT. It specifies CASSVYRGPNEKLFF.

The chain links TRBV7-9 to TRBJ2-7, with TRBD2 identical over 9 bases. From germline, CDR1 is SEHNR and CDR2 FQNEAQ (reference sequence). Unmatched junction bases numbered 9, after V lost 4 bases and J lost 5 bases. The CDR3 is 15 residues long. CDR3 region: CASSSLAGGLHEQYF. CDR3 DNA: TGTGCCAGCAGCTCCCTCGCGGGGGGGCTCCACGAGCAGTACTTC.

In its sample, this clone was seen a few times. The CDR3 region has the DNA TGTGCCAGTAGTATTTTAGGGGCGAGGAACACTGAAGCTTTCTTT. It yields the protein CASSILGARNTEAFF. The chain joins TRBV19 to TRBJ1-1; D might be TRBD1 (5 bases). V was cut by 3 bases and J by 1 base, with 12 bases left in between. Per germline, CDR1 LNHDA and CDR2 SQIVND (reference sequence). The CDR3 has 15 residues.

V is TRBV29-1 and J is TRBJ2-7; tentatively, D is TRBD1 (5 bases). This CDR3 spans 12 amino acids. Trimming pared 6 bases from V and 0 bases from J, leaving 9 bases between. CDR1 is SQVTM and CDR2 is ANQGSEA in the germline V gene. CDR3 residues: CSVVRDSYEQYF. In nucleotides, the CDR3 is TGCAGCGTCGTCAGGGACTCCTACGAGCAGTACTTC.

The V and J genes are TRBV29-1 and TRBJ1-3; a possible D gene is TRBD1 (5 bases). V lost 7 bases, J lost 3 bases, and 19 bases lay in between. Germline V gene lookup returns CDR1 SQVTM and CDR2 ANQGSEA. The CDR3 is 15 residues long. The CDR3 region is CSAQGTRAYGNTIYF. The CDR3 DNA is TGCAGCGCCCAAGGCACCAGGGCCTATGGAAACACCATATATTTT.